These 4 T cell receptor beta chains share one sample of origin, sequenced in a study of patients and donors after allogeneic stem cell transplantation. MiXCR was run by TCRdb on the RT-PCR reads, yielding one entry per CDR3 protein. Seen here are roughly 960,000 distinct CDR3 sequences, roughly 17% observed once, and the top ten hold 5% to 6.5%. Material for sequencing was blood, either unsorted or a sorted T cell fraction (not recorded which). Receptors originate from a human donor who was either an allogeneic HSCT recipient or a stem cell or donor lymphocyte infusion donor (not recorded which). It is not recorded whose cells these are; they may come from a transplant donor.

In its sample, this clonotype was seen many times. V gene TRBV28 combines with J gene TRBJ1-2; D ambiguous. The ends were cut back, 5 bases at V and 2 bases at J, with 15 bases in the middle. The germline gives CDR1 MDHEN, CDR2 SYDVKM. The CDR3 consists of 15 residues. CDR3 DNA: TGTGCCAGCAGTGTGGGTCTCGACCGAAACTATGGCTACACCTTC. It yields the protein CASSVGLDRNYGYTF.

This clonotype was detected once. CDR3 loop: CAIPKGLAADTQYF. CDR3 bases: TGTGCCATTCCGAAGGGACTAGCGGCAGATACGCAGTATTTT. The chain links TRBV2 to TRBJ2-3; 11 nucleotides line up with TRBD2. CDR3 length equals 14 residues. The germline V gene encodes CDR1 SNHLY and CDR2 FYNNEI. V dropped 10 bases and J dropped 4; count of bases not matched to a gene: 7.

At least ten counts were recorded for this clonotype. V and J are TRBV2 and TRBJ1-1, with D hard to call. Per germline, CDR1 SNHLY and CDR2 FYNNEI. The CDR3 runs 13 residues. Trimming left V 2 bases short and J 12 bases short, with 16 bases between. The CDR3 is CASSEREGFRPFF. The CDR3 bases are TGTGCCAGCAGTGAAAGGGAGGGATTTAGGCCTTTCTTT.

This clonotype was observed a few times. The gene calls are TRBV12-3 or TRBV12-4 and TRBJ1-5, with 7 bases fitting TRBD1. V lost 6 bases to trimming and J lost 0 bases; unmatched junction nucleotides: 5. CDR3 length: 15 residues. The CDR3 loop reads CASRLTGASNQPQHF. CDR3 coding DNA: TGTGCCAGCAGACTAACAGGGGCTAGCAATCAGCCCCAGCATTTT.